This T cell receptor beta chain appears in the sequencing data of a study of OX40 agonist ivuxolimab in advanced cancers. Study context: Therapy given before enrollment (anti-PD-1, anti-PD-L1 or anti-CTLA-4) was allowed, and roughly 41% had some. Study results and caveats: Clones of CD4+ and CD8+ blood T cells grew by week 6 at doses of 0.1 to 3.0 mg/kg. On average, a greater number of expanded clones characterised CD8+ T cells relative to CD4+. Low normalized T-cell clonal expansion was also seen in some nonresponders.

Assay: immunoSEQ multiplex PCR; the TCRdb copy retains only in-frame clones and omits some. Here the sample spans under 65,000 clones, around 93% being singletons. To note about this clone: As yet, its antigen is unknown.

CDR1 and CDR2 from the germline V gene are SGHTA and FQGNSA. Losses at the gene ends were 1 base for V and 3 bases for J; bases not matched to a gene: 6. This CDR3 spans 16 amino acids. This clonotype was obtained from an adult with an advanced solid tumor such as melanoma, head and neck, liver or kidney cancer. The chain employs TRBV7-2 and TRBJ2-4, with 7 positions matching TRBD2. The sample here was CD4+ or CD8+ T cells sorted from blood, taken in a trial of the OX40 agonist ivuxolimab. The CDR3 is CASSLGLAKGKNIQYF. The CDR3, as DNA: TGTGCCAGCAGCTTAGGACTAGCTAAAGGCAAAAACATTCAGTACTTC.